One sample yielded the 8 T cell receptor beta chains listed below, sequenced in a study of blood T cell repertoires in COVID-19. Assay used: immunoSEQ multiplex PCR; TCRdb lists only in-frame clones, some missing. The sample records 55,000 to 65,000 clones, around 87% being singletons. Sequencing was carried out using peripheral blood. The origin of the receptors is a man in his sixties with active or convalescent COVID-19.

The V call is TRBV27, the J call TRBJ2-3; tentative D call: TRBD1 (5 bases). Deletions cut 6 bases from V and 2 bases from J, with 15 bases between. The CDR3 is made up of 15 amino acids. The germline CDR1 and CDR2 sequences are MNHEY and SMNVEV (reference sequence). CDR3 sequence: CASSLTGIYTDTQYF. DNA of the CDR3: TGTGCCAGCAGCCTTACAGGAATCTACACAGATACGCAGTATTTT.

The chain recombines TRBV30 with TRBJ2-7; 12 nucleotides align to TRBD1. Germline V gene data show CDR1 as GTSNPN and CDR2 as SVGIG (reference sequence). The CDR3 has 13 amino acids. V trimming: 5 bases; J trimming: 6 bases; junction bases outside the gene matches: 5. The CDR3 is CAWSGTGGGEQYF. The CDR3 region has the DNA TGTGCCTGGTCCGGGACAGGGGGCGGCGAGCAGTACTTC. Together with reference TRBV30 and TRBJ2-7, the CDR3 gives the full variable domain: SQTIHQWPATLVQPVGSPLSLECTVEGTSNPNLYWYRQAAGRGLQLLFYSVGIGQISSEVPQNLSASRPQDRQFILSSKKLLLSDSGFYLCAWSGTGGGEQYFGPGTRLTVT.

The chain is built from TRBV6-2 or TRBV6-3 and TRBJ1-5; tentatively, D is TRBD1 (5 bases). Trimming removed 4 bases from V and 4 bases from J, with 8 bases in between. The CDR3 loop spans 13 amino acids. Per germline, CDR1 MNHEY and CDR2 SVGEGT. The CDR3 DNA reads TGTGCCAGCAGTTCCCCAGGGAATCAGCCCCAGCATTTT. Translating gives CASSSPGNQPQHF.

The V and J genes are TRBV16 and TRBJ1-1; D possibly corresponds to TRBD1 (5 bases). The CDR3 has 14 amino acids. From germline, CDR1 is KGHSY and CDR2 FQNENV. Trimming took off 4 bases at V and 1 base at J, with 10 bases between the two ends. This CDR3 reads CASSRQISNTEAFF. CDR3 bases: TGTGCCAGCAGCCGACAGATTTCGAACACTGAAGCTTTCTTT.

V and J are TRBV18 and TRBJ1-1; TRBD1 might be the D (6 bases). The V end lost 2 bases, the J end lost 0 bases, and 10 bases lay between the germline ends. In germline, CDR1 is KGHSH, CDR2 LQKENI. The CDR3 contains 15 residues. CDR3 loop: CASSPTDSMNTEAFF. The CDR3 DNA reads as TGTGCCAGCTCACCAACGGACAGTATGAACACTGAAGCTTTCTTT.

The V gene is TRBV5-4, the J gene TRBJ2-5; TRBD2 might be the D (5 bases). The V gene's germline CDR1 is SGHNT and CDR2 YYREEE (reference sequence). The CDR3 has 14 amino acids. Trimming pared 1 base from V and 5 bases from J, leaving 12 bases between. CDR3 sequence: CASSLPGFGETQYF. The CDR3 nucleotides are TGTGCCAGCAGCTTGCCGGGGTTTGGGGAGACCCAGTACTTC.

The V and J genes are TRBV6-5 and TRBJ2-7, with 7 bases aligning to TRBD1. The CDR3 runs 13 residues. V was clipped by 7 bases and J by 6 bases; unmatched bases: 9. In germline, CDR1 is MNHEY, CDR2 SVGAGI. CDR3 loop: CASTPTGLAEQYF. The CDR3 nucleotides read TGTGCCAGCACCCCGACAGGGCTGGCCGAGCAGTACTTC.

The chain carries TRBV15 and TRBJ2-1; 9 bases fit TRBD2. V lost 1 base and J lost 7; bases outside the gene matches: 2. The CDR3 extends over 14 amino acids. Per germline, CDR1 LNHNV and CDR2 YYDKDF (reference sequence). The CDR3 loop is CATSRGGRENEQFF. DNA of the CDR3: TGTGCCACCAGCAGAGGCGGGAGGGAGAATGAGCAGTTCTTC.